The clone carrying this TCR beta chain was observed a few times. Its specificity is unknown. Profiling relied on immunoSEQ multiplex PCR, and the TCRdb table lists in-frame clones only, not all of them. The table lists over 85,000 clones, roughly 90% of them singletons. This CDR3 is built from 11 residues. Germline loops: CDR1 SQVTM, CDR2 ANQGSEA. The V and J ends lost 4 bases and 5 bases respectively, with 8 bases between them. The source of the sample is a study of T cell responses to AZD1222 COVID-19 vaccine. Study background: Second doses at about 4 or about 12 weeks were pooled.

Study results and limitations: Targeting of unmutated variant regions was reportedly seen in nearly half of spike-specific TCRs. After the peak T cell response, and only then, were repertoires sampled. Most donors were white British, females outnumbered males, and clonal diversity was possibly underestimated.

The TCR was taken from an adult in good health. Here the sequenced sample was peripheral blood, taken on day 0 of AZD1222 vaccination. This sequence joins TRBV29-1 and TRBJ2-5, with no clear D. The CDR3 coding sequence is TGCAGCGTTGGGTCCGAGGAGACCCAGTACTTC. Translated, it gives CSVGSEETQYF.